The sequence of this TCR beta chain was determined in a study of blood T cell repertoires in COVID-19. Only in-frame clones appear in the TCRdb table, and some are missing; sequencing was by immunoSEQ multiplex PCR. In the table there are 90,000 to 150,000 clones, about 85% of which are singletons. V lost 6 bases to trimming and J lost 7 bases; unmatched junction nucleotides: 17. Germline CDR1 reads SGHRS; CDR2 reads YFSETQ. The CDR3 is 17 residues long. The chain combines TRBV5-1 with TRBJ2-1; 9 bases align to TRBD2. The sequenced sample was peripheral blood. This TCR was recovered from a man older than 75 with acute or convalescent COVID-19. CDR3 in amino acids: CASTVWGRGLAGNEQFF. The CDR3 DNA reads TGCGCCAGCACCGTTTGGGGTAGGGGACTAGCTGGTAATGAGCAGTTCTTC.